The T cell receptor (beta chain) under discussion was sequenced for a study of metastatic and nonmetastatic thyroid tumors. In the study overall: Repertoires from malignant and benign thyroid patients were compared across blood and tumor or nodule tissue. General study results and limits: Significantly higher TCR beta diversity was reportedly seen in malignant thyroid tumors than benign nodules, in blood and tumor.

A word on this clone: As yet, its antigen is unknown.

Patients underwent thyroid surgery, and none had received any treatment before it. Source study methods: The study's classifier, a distant-metastasis tool for papillary thyroid cancer, was built using CDR3 differences across clinicopathological groups. With MiXCR, TCRdb called clones anew from the PCR reads. The V and J calls, along with clone size, are taken from TCRdb and not from the paper's own processing. The data show about 45,000 clones, less than 5% seen once. Trimming cost V 5 bases and J 0 bases; bases outside gene matches: 6. CDR3 size: 16 residues. Germline V gives CDR1 MNHEY, CDR2 SVGEGT.

The chain is built from TRBV6-2 or TRBV6-3 and TRBJ2-7, with TRBD2 matching over 11 bases. Sequenced input: blood. The source is a female donor with papillary thyroid cancer or a benign thyroid nodule (not recorded which). Some clones in this sample may be carry-over from other donors' samples. The CDR3 DNA is TGTGCCAGCAGTAGAACTAGCGGGGGAACCTCCTACGAGCAGTACTTC. This translates into CASSRTSGGTSYEQYF.